This T cell receptor (beta chain) was captured by sequencing in a study of CD8 T cells in Susac syndrome. CDR1 and CDR2 (germline): SGDLS, YYNGEE. The CDR3 runs to 17 residues. V was pared by 4 bases and J by 0 bases, with 16 bases between. When the RNA was reverse transcribed, random hexamers were used with an input of roughly 0.5 to 1 ug. TCRdb reprocessed the immunoSEQ multiplex PCR reads with MiXCR, giving one entry per CDR3 protein. The data show about 250,000 distinct CDR3 sequences, with roughly 95% seen just once and 0.07% to 0.09% held by the top ten. The material sequenced was CD4+ T cells from PBMCs. The sequence was obtained from a human donor with multiple sclerosis. V is TRBV9 and J is TRBJ1-4; D unresolved. The CDR3 region has the DNA TGTGCCAGCAGCCCAGCGTTGGGGTTTGCAACTAATGAAAAACTGTTTTTT. It yields the protein CASSPALGFATNEKLFF.